These 10 T cell receptor beta chains came from one sample sequenced in a study of T cells in Graves' hyperthyroidism and ophthalmopathy. Using RNA transcripts as the source, TCR beta CDR3 regions were amplified. HTBI primers were used for first-round RT-PCR of the TCR CDR3. MiXCR was run by TCRdb on the multiplex PCR reads, yielding one entry per CDR3 protein. The sample includes a few hundred thousand distinct CDR3 sequences, less than 15% of them seen just once. Sample: blood. These TCRs come from a woman under 30 with Graves' hyperthyroidism.

The chain is built from TRBV20-1 and TRBJ2-5; the D is unclear. CDR1 and CDR2 (germline): DFQATT, SNEGSKA (reference sequence). The CDR3 is 12 residues long. Between the trimmed V and J ends, which lost 4 bases and 1 base, there was a span of 7 bases. This CDR3 reads CSATPGQETQYF. The CDR3 DNA sequence: TGCAGTGCTACCCCTGGCCAAGAGACCCAGTACTTC.

In this sample, this clonotype turned up many times. The chain links TRBV20-1 to TRBJ2-1; D not certain. The CDR3 has 9 amino acids. V dropped 3 bases and J dropped 12 bases, with 6 bases sitting between them. Germline values: CDR1 DFQATT, CDR2 SNEGSKA (reference sequence). CDR3 sequence reads: CSASEAQFF. The CDR3 DNA reads TGCAGTGCTAGTGAAGCGCAGTTCTTC.

In regard to this clonotype: One base away lies a much larger clone, so this may be a sequencing read error. A read error is likely, as this CDR3 ends without the conserved phenylalanine or tryptophan. V and J are TRBV29-1 and TRBJ2-3, with D unclear. Germline V CDR1 and CDR2: SQVTM, ANQGSEA. The CDR3 length is 14 residues. Trimming took 3 bases from V and 2 from J, leaving 12 bases between them. The CDR3: CSVEPRLFTDTQYL. Written as DNA, the CDR3 is TGCAGCGTTGAGCCCCGCCTCTTCACAGATACGCAGTATCTT.

The rearrangement joins TRBV18 to TRBJ2-5; 9 positions match TRBD2. With 3 bases clipped from V and 3 bases from J, the junction kept 2 bases outside the gene matches. The germline V gene encodes CDR1 KGHSH and CDR2 LQKENI. The CDR3 loop spans 14 amino acids. CDR3 sequence reads: CASSPRGGEETQYF. The DNA of the CDR3 is TGTGCCAGCTCACCCCGCGGGGGGGAAGAGACCCAGTACTTC.

This clonotype was found once. The V and J genes are TRBV4-1 and TRBJ2-4, with 8 positions matching TRBD1. Germline V gene lookup returns CDR1 MGHRA and CDR2 YSYEKL. The V and J ends lost 0 bases and 9 bases, in that order; junction bases with no gene match: 7. The CDR3 runs 15 residues. The CDR3, as DNA: TGCGCCAGCAGCCAAGAATACAGGGGGTTCAGCATTCAGTACTTC. This encodes CASSQEYRGFSIQYF.

This clonotype was recorded at least ten times. This rearrangement joins TRBV28 to TRBJ1-3; D perhaps matches TRBD1 (6 bases). The CDR3 extends over 17 amino acids. Trimming left V 5 bases short and J 4 bases short, with 21 bases between. CDR1 and CDR2 from the germline V gene are MDHEN and SYDVKM. CDR3 coding DNA: TGTGCCAGCAGTCCTCTTCCCCCCGGGACATTAGGAAACACCATATATTTT. This gives the protein CASSPLPPGTLGNTIYF.

The CDR3 sequence: CASSPYGELETQYF. CDR3 coding DNA: TGTGCCAGCTCACCGTATGGGGAATTGGAGACCCAGTACTTC. The chain has TRBV18 and TRBJ2-5; D is undetermined. Germline CDR1 and CDR2: KGHSH and LQKENI. V was trimmed by 3 bases and J by 5 bases, leaving 13 bases between them. The CDR3 runs to 14 residues.

This clonotype appeared many times. The CDR3 sequence is CASSWEVGISTEAFF. The CDR3 coding sequence is TGCGCCAGCAGCTGGGAGGTTGGGATAAGCACTGAAGCTTTCTTT. The V call is TRBV5-1, the J call TRBJ1-1, with D uncertain. V was shortened by 3 bases and J by 4 bases, with 16 bases between the two germline ends. The CDR3 runs to 15 residues. Germline V lookup: CDR1 SGHRS, CDR2 YFSETQ.

At least ten counts were recorded for this clonotype. V gene TRBV20-1 combines with J gene TRBJ1-5; the D gene is possibly TRBD1 (6 bases). The CDR3 is made up of 15 amino acids. CDR1 and CDR2 from the germline V gene are DFQATT and SNEGSKA (reference sequence). The germline V and J ends were trimmed by 6 bases and 0 bases, with 15 bases remaining between them. Written as DNA, the CDR3 is TGCAGTGCGGCGGGGGGCCTTCATAGCAATCAGCCCCAGCATTTT. As protein: CSAAGGLHSNQPQHF.

This clonotype was detected many times. The chain is built from TRBV6-1 and TRBJ1-1, with a weak D call TRBD1 (6 bases). CDR1 MNHNS and CDR2 SASEGT come from the germline V gene. The V end lost 7 bases, the J end lost 7 bases, and 16 bases lay between the germline ends. The CDR3 consists of 13 residues. CDR3 sequence (DNA): TGTGCCAGCATAAAAGGGGGGGGACGTGAAGCTTTCTTT. Encoded protein: CASIKGGGREAFF.